The 16 T cell receptor beta chains below were found in one sample sequenced in a study of cytomegalovirus exposure and HLA in healthy donors (dated by TCRdb to about 2017). Receptor libraries were prepared by the immunoSEQ multiplex PCR assay. Imported from immuneACCESS, the table was reduced by TCRdb to in-frame sequences with V and J called. These copies leave out some clones; in studies compared against another copy, an unresolved V gene accounts for under half, and the cause of the remainder is not known. The sample has roughly 230,000 clones on record, about 90% of them singletons. In total, the top ten clones hold around 3.1% of the sample. The specimen was PBMCs. These receptors originate from a woman in her 30s in good health and CMV-seronegative.

The chain employs TRBV5-4 and TRBJ2-3; 7 nucleotides agree with TRBD1. Germline lookup yields CDR1 SGHNT and CDR2 YYREEE (reference sequence). The CDR3 loop spans 16 amino acids. V was clipped by 0 bases and J by 1 base; unmatched bases: 5. CDR3 sequence reads: CASSLEPGQRTDTQYF. The DNA for the CDR3 is TGTGCCAGCAGCTTGGAACCGGGACAGCGCACAGATACGCAGTATTTT.

The V and J genes are TRBV2 and TRBJ1-3; no reliable D call. Germline V gene lookup returns CDR1 SNHLY and CDR2 FYNNEI. CDR3 size: 13 residues. V gave up 7 bases and J gave up 4 bases, with 11 bases separating them. The DNA of the CDR3 is TGTGCCAGCAAAGGGCGCTACGGAAACACCATATATTTT. Translating it yields CASKGRYGNTIYF.

Written as DNA, the CDR3 is TGCAGCGTTGTTACAGGGCTCTACGAGCAGTACTTC. This sequence encodes CSVVTGLYEQYF. This chain uses TRBV29-1 with TRBJ2-7; a weak D match, TRBD1 (6 bases). Deletions cut 4 bases from V and 3 bases from J, with 10 bases between. This CDR3 region has 12 residues. CDR1 and CDR2 (germline): SQVTM, ANQGSEA.

V is TRBV7-2 and J is TRBJ1-3; D possibly corresponds to TRBD1 (5 bases). The V and J ends lost 5 bases and 0 bases respectively, with 11 bases between them. Germline V gene data show CDR1 as SGHTA and CDR2 as FQGNSA. The CDR3 sequence is 15 residues long. CDR3 in DNA: TGTGCCAGCAGCGGGGGAATTCGCTCTGGAAACACCATATATTTT. Translating it yields CASSGGIRSGNTIYF. The whole variable domain, filled in from reference TRBV7-2 and TRBJ1-3, reads GAGVSQSPSNKVTEKGKDVELRCDPISGHTALYWYRQSLGQGLEFLIYFQGNSAPDKSGLPSDRFSAERTGGSVSTLTIQRTQQEDSAVYLCASSGGIRSGNTIYFGEGSWLTVV.

The chain has TRBV5-4 and TRBJ1-1; D is ambiguous. The length of the CDR3 is 15 residues. CDR1 is SGHNT, CDR2 YYREEE, per germline (reference sequence). V was clipped by 0 bases and J by 1 base, with 10 bases between them. The CDR3 protein is CASSLDAVGNTEAFF. The CDR3 nucleotides read TGTGCCAGCAGCTTGGACGCGGTGGGGAACACTGAAGCTTTCTTT.

The V gene is TRBV11-3, the J gene TRBJ2-5; no firm D call. The V end was cut by 5 bases, the J end by 2 bases, with 6 bases between. CDR1 and CDR2 (germline): SGHNT, YENEEA. The CDR3 sequence is 12 residues long. CDR3 sequence (DNA): TGTGCCAGCAGCCCGCATCAAGAGACCCAGTACTTC. This gives the protein CASSPHQETQYF.

The chain uses TRBV29-1 and TRBJ2-1; TRBD1 might be the D (5 bases). The germline V and J ends were trimmed by 7 bases and 4 bases, with 8 bases remaining between them. CDR1 is SQVTM, CDR2 ANQGSEA, per germline. CDR3 size: 11 residues. This CDR3 reads CSAPGYNEQFF. The CDR3, as DNA: TGCAGCGCCCCAGGGTACAATGAGCAGTTCTTC.

The chain links TRBV7-6 to TRBJ2-2; D not resolved. Per the germline V gene, CDR1 is SGHVS and CDR2 is FNYEAQ. The CDR3 loop spans 15 amino acids. Trimming shortened V by 5 bases and J by 3 bases, and 13 bases separated the two germline ends. The CDR3 protein is CASSLLGGHTGELFF. The CDR3 DNA is TGTGCCAGCAGCCTCCTGGGCGGCCACACCGGGGAGCTGTTTTTT.

CDR3 amino acids: CASSSTGTHNEQFF. Written as DNA, the CDR3 is TGCGCCAGCAGCTCGACAGGGACTCACAATGAGCAGTTCTTC. The chain carries TRBV5-1 and TRBJ2-1; D possibly corresponds to TRBD1 (7 bases). V was trimmed by 3 bases and J by 5 bases, leaving 12 bases between them. This CDR3 region has 14 residues. CDR1 SGHRS and CDR2 YFSETQ come from the germline V gene.

The V call is TRBV9, the J call TRBJ1-5; D might be TRBD1 (6 bases). The length of the CDR3 is 15 residues. Germline assignment: CDR1 SGDLS and CDR2 YYNGEE. V lost 2 bases to trimming and J lost 3 bases, with 12 bases between them. The DNA of the CDR3 is TGTGCCAGCAGCGTCGGGGGCATCGACAATCAGCCCCAGCATTTT. Residues: CASSVGGIDNQPQHF.

The genes are TRBV6-5 and TRBJ2-2; TRBD1 might be the D (6 bases). The germline gives CDR1 MNHEY, CDR2 SVGAGI. The CDR3 extends over 14 amino acids. Trimming pared 10 bases from V and 3 bases from J, leaving 15 bases between. The CDR3 nucleotides read TGTGCCACCTCGGAACAGGGAGACACCGGGGAGCTGTTTTTT. This encodes CATSEQGDTGELFF.

The chain combines TRBV29-1 with TRBJ2-2, with 8 bases fitting TRBD2. With V trimmed by 1 base and J by 4 bases, 2 bases remained unmatched. CDR1 is SQVTM, CDR2 ANQGSEA, per germline. The CDR3 has 14 amino acids. In DNA form, the CDR3 reads TGCAGCGTTGAAGGGCTAGCGGGCACCGGGGAGCTGTTTTTT. Amino acid sequence: CSVEGLAGTGELFF.

The count of this clone is one. The V gene is TRBV4-3, the J gene TRBJ1-1, with D tentatively TRBD1 (5 bases). The germline gives CDR1 LGHNA, CDR2 YSLEER. Trimming left V 1 base short and J 1 base short, with 10 bases between. The CDR3 has 15 residues. CDR3 bases: TGCGCCAGCAGCCAAGCGGAAACAGGGAACACTGAAGCTTTCTTT. Protein sequence: CASSQAETGNTEAFF.

The J gene is TRBJ2-5, the V gene TRBV9; D may be TRBD1 (6 bases). Germline CDR1 is SGDLS and CDR2 is YYNGEE. Deletions cut 4 bases from V and 0 bases from J, with 10 bases between. The length of the CDR3 is 14 residues. CDR3 sequence reads: CASSPGQDQETQYF. The CDR3 DNA is TGTGCCAGCAGCCCGGGACAAGACCAAGAGACCCAGTACTTC.

V usage is TRBV12-5 and J usage is TRBJ2-1, with D unclear. V lost 4 bases and J lost 0, with 10 bases in between. Germline V CDR1 and CDR2: LGHNT, FRNRAP. The CDR3 is made up of 15 amino acids. In DNA, the CDR3 is TGTGCTAGTGGTTCGATAACCGGCTCCTACAATGAGCAGTTCTTC. Encoded protein: CASGSITGSYNEQFF.

The chain couples TRBV5-6 to TRBJ2-5; D is unclear. CDR1 is SGHDT and CDR2 is YYEEEE in the germline V gene. Trimming removed 0 bases from V and 4 bases from J, with 4 bases in between. The CDR3 has 12 amino acids. In DNA form, the CDR3 reads TGTGCCAGCAGCTTGGGTCGAGAGACCCAGTACTTC. The encoded protein is CASSLGRETQYF.